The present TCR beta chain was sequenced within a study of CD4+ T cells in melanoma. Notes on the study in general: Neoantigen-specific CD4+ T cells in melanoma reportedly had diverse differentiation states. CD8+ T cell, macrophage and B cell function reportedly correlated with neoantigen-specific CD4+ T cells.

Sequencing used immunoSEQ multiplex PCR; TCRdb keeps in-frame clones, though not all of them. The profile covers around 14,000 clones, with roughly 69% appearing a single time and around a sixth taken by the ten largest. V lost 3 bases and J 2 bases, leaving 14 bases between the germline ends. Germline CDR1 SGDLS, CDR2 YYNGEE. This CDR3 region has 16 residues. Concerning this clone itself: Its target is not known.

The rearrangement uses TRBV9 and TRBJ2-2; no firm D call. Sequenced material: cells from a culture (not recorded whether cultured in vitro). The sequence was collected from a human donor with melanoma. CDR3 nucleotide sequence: TGTGCCAGCAGCGACCAACCGGCATTCAACACCGGGGAGCTGTTTTTT. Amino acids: CASSDQPAFNTGELFF. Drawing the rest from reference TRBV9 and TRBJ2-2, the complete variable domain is DSGVTQTPKHLITATGQRVTLRCSPRSGDLSVYWYQQSLDQGLQFLIQYYNGEERAKGNILERFSAQQFPDLHSELNLSSLELGDSALYFCASSDQPAFNTGELFFGEGSRLTVL.